One and the same sample provided the 28 T cell receptor beta chains below, sequenced in a study of blood T cell repertoires in COVID-19. This table comes from immunoSEQ multiplex PCR, and its TCRdb copy is limited to in-frame clones, with some not included. The profile shows some 300,000 clones, 90% of them singletons. Sequencing used PBMCs or T cells enriched from blood (not recorded which). The origin of the receptors is a woman between 25 and 40 years old who had been exposed to COVID-19.

V usage is TRBV18 and J usage is TRBJ1-5, with a tentative D call TRBD1 (5 bases). The ends were cut back, 1 base at V and 2 bases at J, with 9 bases in the middle. The CDR3 covers 15 residues. From germline, CDR1 is KGHSH and CDR2 LQKENI. CDR3 coding DNA: TGTGCCAGCTCACCACTTGGGGGGGGCAATCAGCCCCAGCATTTT. Translated: CASSPLGGGNQPQHF.

The rearrangement links TRBV19 to TRBJ1-4, with D possibly TRBD1 on 5 matching bases. Germline V gene data show CDR1 as LNHDA and CDR2 as SQIVND (reference sequence). Trimming took off 3 bases at V and 6 bases at J, with 8 bases between the two ends. The CDR3 covers 13 residues. CDR3 sequence: CASSIPRDEKLFF. CDR3 coding DNA: TGTGCCAGTAGTATCCCCAGGGATGAAAAACTGTTTTTT.

This sequence joins TRBV19 and TRBJ1-5, with D perhaps matching TRBD1 (5 bases). Trimming pared 7 bases from V and 9 bases from J, leaving 16 bases between. The CDR3 spans 13 residues. Per the germline V gene, CDR1 is LNHDA and CDR2 is SQIVND (reference sequence). The DNA for the CDR3 is TGTGCCAGTACCCCCGGGGGGAGGCTGCCCCAGCATTTT. It specifies CASTPGGRLPQHF.

This chain connects TRBV2 to TRBJ1-2; TRBD1 might be the D (6 bases). The ends were cut back, 5 bases at V and 7 bases at J, with 17 bases in the middle. The germline V gene encodes CDR1 SNHLY and CDR2 FYNNEI. The CDR3 covers 14 residues. The CDR3 region is CASSFKGGAGGYTF. The CDR3 nucleotides are TGTGCCAGCAGTTTTAAAGGGGGGGCTGGTGGCTACACCTTC.

The J gene is TRBJ2-2, the V gene TRBV5-1, with 8 positions matching TRBD1. The CDR3 spans 15 residues. CDR1 SGHRS and CDR2 YFSETQ come from the germline V gene. The V segment lost 0 bases and the J segment 7 bases; nucleotides outside the gene matches: 5. CDR3 nucleotide sequence: TGCGCCAGCAGCTTGGCTGGACAGGGAAACGGGGAGCTGTTTTTT. It translates to CASSLAGQGNGELFF.

The CDR3 spells CASSPGTSGGAETQYF. The CDR3 coding sequence is TGTGCCAGCAGCCCGGGGACTAGCGGGGGGGCCGAGACCCAGTACTTC. The V and J genes are TRBV5-4 and TRBJ2-5, with TRBD2 matching over 16 bases. Germline trimming cut 4 bases from V and 5 bases from J; bases unmatched to any gene: 5. Germline-derived CDR1 and CDR2 are SGHNT and YYREEE (reference sequence). The CDR3 extends over 16 amino acids.

V is TRBV7-3 and J is TRBJ2-2; TRBD1 aligns across 8 bases. Trimming removed 3 bases from V and 4 bases from J; junction bases left unmatched: 4. The CDR3 extends over 15 amino acids. The germline V gene encodes CDR1 SGHTA and CDR2 FQGTGA. The DNA of the CDR3 is TGTGCCAGCAGCTTGGACAGGGATGGCACCGGGGAGCTGTTTTTT. It encodes CASSLDRDGTGELFF.

This clone has a handful of counts. This chain joins TRBV2 and TRBJ2-2; no firm D call. V lost 4 bases, J lost 5 bases, and 8 bases lay in between. This CDR3 region has 13 residues. The germline gives CDR1 SNHLY, CDR2 FYNNEI. The CDR3 DNA follows: TGTGCCAGCAGTGTGTCGTTGACCGGGGAGCTGTTTTTT. Encoded protein: CASSVSLTGELFF.

The rearrangement links TRBV2 to TRBJ2-6, with D unclear. Trimming cost V 10 bases and J 4 bases, with 20 bases left between them. CDR3 length: 16 residues. CDR1 is SNHLY, CDR2 FYNNEI, per germline. CDR3 coding DNA: TGTGCCACCAAGTCCTCTCAGGTAACCGGGGCCAACGTCCTGACTTTC. Its translation is CATKSSQVTGANVLTF.

The chain uses TRBV28 and TRBJ2-1, with 12 nucleotides matching TRBD2. The length of the CDR3 is 21 residues. J lost 7 bases, V lost 3 bases, and 22 bases had no gene match. CDR1 is MDHEN, CDR2 SYDVKM, per germline. The CDR3 loop is CASSFPTTLAGGSLSRNEQFF. The CDR3 DNA follows: TGTGCCAGCAGTTTTCCCACTACACTAGCGGGGGGATCCCTCTCCCGGAATGAGCAGTTCTTC.

The chain links TRBV7-2 to TRBJ1-2; D perhaps matches TRBD1 (5 bases). V dropped 4 bases and J dropped 6 bases, with 15 bases sitting between them. The CDR3 loop spans 14 amino acids. The germline V gene has CDR1 SGHTA and CDR2 FQGNSA. The CDR3 coding sequence is TGTGCCAGCAGCTACCACCAGGGAAGAAATGGCTACACCTTC. Translating gives CASSYHQGRNGYTF. The variable domain in full, with the rest retrieved from reference TRBV7-2 and TRBJ1-2, is GAGVSQSPSNKVTEKGKDVELRCDPISGHTALYWYRQSLGQGLEFLIYFQGNSAPDKSGLPSDRFSAERTGGSVSTLTIQRTQQEDSAVYLCASSYHQGRNGYTFGSGTRLTVV.

The rearrangement joins TRBV9 to TRBJ2-3, with TRBD1 matching over 8 bases. With V trimmed by 3 bases and J by 5 bases, 8 bases remained unmatched. Per the germline V gene, CDR1 is SGDLS and CDR2 is YYNGEE. This CDR3 has 15 amino acids. The CDR3 protein is CASSEGRTGRDTQYF. CDR3 DNA: TGTGCCAGCAGCGAGGGTCGGACAGGGCGAGATACGCAGTATTTT.

This clone was counted only a few times. The chain couples TRBV24-1 to TRBJ2-1; 13 bases line up with TRBD2. V dropped 4 bases and J dropped 2; count of bases not matched to a gene: 1. This CDR3 has 16 residues. Germline-derived CDR1 and CDR2 are KGHDR and SFDVKD. CDR3: CATSDGTSGAYNEQFF. For the CDR3, the DNA is TGTGCCACCAGTGACGGGACTAGCGGGGCCTACAATGAGCAGTTCTTC.

This chain connects TRBV4-1 to TRBJ1-5, with 10 positions matching TRBD1. CDR1 and CDR2 (germline): MGHRA, YSYEKL. V shed 5 bases and J 6 bases; nucleotides not matched to a gene: 7. CDR3 length: 15 residues. CDR3 sequence: CASSGDRGSLQPQHF. CDR3 DNA sequence: TGCGCCAGCAGCGGGGACAGGGGATCCCTTCAGCCCCAGCATTTT.

The chain has TRBV15 and TRBJ2-1; 7 bases align to TRBD1. The CDR3 consists of 18 residues. Unmatched junction bases numbered 16, after V lost 5 bases and J lost 3 bases. Germline CDR1 and CDR2: LNHNV and YYDKDF (reference sequence). The DNA for the CDR3 is TGTGCCACCAGCTCGCGACAGGGAACTTCACCTATCTACAATGAGCAGTTCTTC. It translates to CATSSRQGTSPIYNEQFF.

This clone showed up just a few times. This rearrangement joins TRBV6-5 to TRBJ2-2; a possible D gene is TRBD2 (5 bases). Trimming took off 6 bases at V and 6 bases at J, with 11 bases between the two ends. Germline CDR1 and CDR2: MNHEY and SVGAGI. This CDR3 has 13 amino acids. CDR3 nucleotides: TGTGCCAGCAGCCTAGACTACTCCGGGGAGCTGTTTTTT. It specifies CASSLDYSGELFF.

This chain uses TRBV20-1 with TRBJ2-7; 15 positions match TRBD2. Germline CDR1 DFQATT, CDR2 SNEGSKA (reference sequence). CDR3 length: 18 amino acids. J lost 4 bases, V lost 3 bases, and 13 bases had no gene match. CDR3 residues: CSASSRWGLAGGQYEQYF. Written as DNA, the CDR3 is TGCAGTGCTAGTTCACGGTGGGGACTAGCGGGGGGCCAGTACGAGCAGTACTTC.

The V call is TRBV14, the J call TRBJ2-7; TRBD2 matches 8 bases. The CDR3 is 13 residues long. Trimming took 4 bases from V and 3 from J; bases not matched to a gene: 2. CDR1 and CDR2 from the germline V gene are SGHDN and FVKESK. In DNA, the CDR3 is TGTGCCAGCAGCCTGGCGGGGGGCTACGAGCAGTACTTC. Translating gives CASSLAGGYEQYF.

V and J are TRBV5-7 and TRBJ2-5, with 10 bases identical to TRBD2. TRBV5-7 is designated an ORF whose function remains uncertain. The CDR3 is 15 residues long. Losses at the gene ends were 3 bases for V and 3 bases for J; bases not matched to a gene: 5. Here the CDR3 reads CASSSFSGRKETQYF. CDR3 coding DNA: TGTGCCAGCAGCTCCTTTAGCGGGAGGAAAGAGACCCAGTACTTC.

This chain connects TRBV2 to TRBJ2-5, with D uncertain. This CDR3 contains 12 residues. V lost 5 bases and J lost 7, with 11 bases in between. Germline V gives CDR1 SNHLY, CDR2 FYNNEI. CDR3 in amino acids: CASSSLVLTQYF. The CDR3 bases are TGTGCCAGCAGTTCTCTAGTGCTGACCCAGTACTTC. The whole variable domain, filled in from reference TRBV2 and TRBJ2-5, reads EPEVTQTPSHQVTQMGQEVILRCVPISNHLYFYWYRQILGQKVEFLVSFYNNEISEKSEIFDDQFSVERPDGSNFTLKIRSTKLEDSAMYFCASSSLVLTQYFGPGTRLLVL.

This clone has only one observation. The chain combines TRBV13 with TRBJ2-7; TRBD1 is a possible D gene (6 bases). Trimming took off 3 bases at V and 5 bases at J, with 14 bases between the two ends. The CDR3 length is 14 residues. The germline CDR1 and CDR2 sequences are PRHDT and FYEKMQ (reference sequence). The CDR3 region is CASSLETGSNEQYF. In DNA form, the CDR3 reads TGTGCCAGCAGCTTGGAAACAGGGTCTAACGAGCAGTACTTC.

The V and J genes are TRBV19 and TRBJ1-2; the D gene is possibly TRBD1 (6 bases). The CDR3 runs to 16 residues. The germline V and J ends were trimmed by 5 bases and 2 bases, with 18 bases remaining between them. From germline, CDR1 is LNHDA and CDR2 SQIVND (reference sequence). CDR3 bases: TGTGCCAGTAGTCTAACTCCAGGGGAGATAAACTATGGCTACACCTTC. It specifies CASSLTPGEINYGYTF.

The J gene is TRBJ2-5, the V gene TRBV5-4, with D perhaps TRBD2 (5 bases). Germline loops: CDR1 SGHNT, CDR2 YYREEE (reference sequence). The CDR3 runs to 14 residues. V was pared by 5 bases and J by 5 bases, with 16 bases between. The chain's CDR3 is CASSFGRGGETQYF. The CDR3, as DNA: TGTGCCAGCAGTTTCGGACGGGGTGGGGAGACCCAGTACTTC. The full variable domain, with the rest looked up from reference TRBV5-4 and TRBJ2-5, is ETGVTQSPTHLIKTRGQQVTLRCSSQSGHNTVSWYQQALGQGPQFIFQYYREEENGRGNFPPRFSGLQFPNYSSELNVNALELDDSALYLCASSFGRGGETQYFGPGTRLLVL.

The rearrangement links TRBV7-9 to TRBJ1-1; TRBD1 matches 10 bases. Germline trimming cut 5 bases from V and 2 bases from J; bases unmatched to any gene: 8. The CDR3 extends over 16 amino acids. CDR1 is SEHNR and CDR2 is FQNEAQ in the germline V gene (reference sequence). Here the CDR3 reads CASSPRGQGVNTEAFF. Written as DNA, the CDR3 is TGTGCCAGCAGCCCAAGAGGACAGGGGGTAAACACTGAAGCTTTCTTT.

The CDR3 protein is CASSLFGLGDEQYF. The CDR3 DNA reads as TGTGCCAGCAGCTTATTCGGTCTAGGAGACGAGCAGTACTTC. This chain uses TRBV11-3 with TRBJ2-7; D remains unclear. Looked up from germline, CDR1 is SGHNT and CDR2 is YENEEA. The V and J ends lost 2 bases and 5 bases respectively, with 13 bases between them. The CDR3 is 14 residues long.

In its sample, this clone was seen a few times. This chain links TRBV7-6 with TRBJ2-3; 7 positions match TRBD2. The V gene's germline CDR1 is SGHVS and CDR2 FNYEAQ. The CDR3 is made up of 20 amino acids. With 1 base clipped from V and 0 bases from J, the junction kept 16 bases outside the gene matches. CDR3 DNA: TGTGCCAGCAGCTTAGGACCGCTAGCGGACTTTAATCCTAGCACAGATACGCAGTATTTT. Amino acid sequence: CASSLGPLADFNPSTDTQYF.

Only one count was recorded for this clone. This rearrangement joins TRBV7-9 to TRBJ2-2; maybe TRBD2 (6 bases). The V end lost 4 bases, the J end lost 3 bases, and 15 bases lay between the germline ends. The CDR3 consists of 16 residues. Germline CDR1 and CDR2: SEHNR and FQNEAQ (reference sequence). The CDR3 region is CASSSGDVGDTGELFF. Here the CDR3 DNA reads TGTGCCAGCAGCTCGGGGGACGTCGGGGACACCGGGGAGCTGTTTTTT.

The chain couples TRBV6-5 to TRBJ1-2; D perhaps matches TRBD1 (5 bases). The germline V and J ends were trimmed by 8 bases and 2 bases, with 9 bases remaining between them. The CDR3 spans 12 residues. The germline V gene has CDR1 MNHEY and CDR2 SVGAGI. This chain's CDR3 is CASGGVNYGYTF. In nucleotides, the CDR3 is TGTGCCAGCGGAGGGGTGAACTATGGCTACACCTTC.